These T cell receptor beta chains were read from a single sample in a study of T cells in Graves' hyperthyroidism and ophthalmopathy. Each CDR3 protein gets one entry after TCRdb re-called the multiplex PCR reads with MiXCR. The sample has about 350,000 distinct CDR3 sequences; approximately 14% are singletons. The specimen was blood. All receptors come from a woman aged 25 to 39 with Graves' hyperthyroidism. CDR3s include the opening cysteine and the closing phenylalanine or tryptophan.

V	J	CDR3
TRBV20-1	TRBJ1-5	CSAASDTSQPQHF
TRBV11-2	TRBJ1-1	CASSPGQPNTEAFF
TRBV4-1	TRBJ2-1	CASSQIGTRGEQFF
TRBV20-1	TRBJ1-2	CSVILGGSSGYTF
TRBV30	TRBJ1-1	CAWRVKTEAFF
TRBV6-5	TRBJ1-6	CASSYRDNSPLHF
TRBV20-1	TRBJ1-1	CSARDLATMNTEAFF
TRBV24-1	TRBJ2-3	CATSDLGLGDTQYF
TRBV12-3/TRBV12-4	TRBJ1-6	CASSPSRVAPLHF
TRBV29-1	TRBJ2-2	CSANTGTGLTGELFF
TRBV6-1	TRBJ2-1	CASTREGGLAGEQFF
TRBV19	TRBJ1-5	CASRLAGADSNQPQHF
TRBV19	TRBJ2-7	CASSPTSGESYEQYF
TRBV11-2	TRBJ2-2	CASSLSLIGNTGELFF
TRBV29-1	TRBJ2-1	CSVGWVGQQFF
TRBV25-1	TRBJ2-7	CASSEYGGYEQYF
TRBV11-2	TRBJ1-5	CASSSLTGGQPQHF
TRBV3-1	TRBJ1-2	CASSGQAGGSNYGYTF
TRBV7-8	TRBJ1-5	CASSLAGANQPQHF
TRBV5-8	TRBJ1-1	CASSLAVGGPPEAFF
TRBV7-3	TRBJ2-1	CASSKTRTSRSHEQFF
TRBV4-1	TRBJ1-5	CASSQVLGKEEPQHF
TRBV6-2/TRBV6-3	TRBJ2-7	CASSYDRRRGVYEQYF
TRBV10-3	TRBJ1-5	CAISDPGGGPQHF
TRBV4-1	TRBJ1-6	CASSQEFDSPLHF
TRBV7-8	TRBJ2-3	CASSLEPDSTDTQYF
TRBV4-1	TRBJ2-4	CASSQGFITGRTKNIQYF
TRBV7-3	TRBJ2-3	CASSLGVQDTQYF
TRBV20-1	TRBJ2-2	CSVVGPFTGELFF
TRBV20-1	TRBJ2-6	CSASPGGANVLTF
TRBV6-1	TRBJ1-1	CASSPTRIQGSGGNTEAFF